The T cell receptor (beta chain) described here comes from a study of Ad26.COV2.S vaccination and SARS-CoV-2 variants. Looking at the study overall: COV1001, an Ad26.COV2.S trial, supplied this vaccine-arm donor. Intramuscular Ad26.COV2.S doses were given once or twice, 56 days apart. The study, taken as a whole, reports: Substantial breadth was reported for post-vaccination spike-specific CD8+ and CD4+ T cells.

This clone was observed once. What it binds is unknown. Assay used: immunoSEQ multiplex PCR; TCRdb lists only in-frame clones, some missing. The sample includes about 420,000 clones, roughly 90% of them seen just once. Treatment meaning: around 19 received Ad26.COV2.S at low or high dose, single or two shots; 5 received placebo; per-sample allocation not given. The study sampled participants on day 63 after the first vaccine or placebo injection. Sample: peripheral blood, taken in a trial of Ad26.COV2.S vaccine versus placebo. This receptor was obtained from a person between 18 and 65 years old who received the Ad26.COV2.S COVID-19 vaccine or a placebo.

The CDR3 nucleotides are TGTGCCAGCAGTTCCGGGACAGGGGGCCACTATGGCTACACCTTC. Translated, it gives CASSSGTGGHYGYTF. V gene TRBV6-2 or TRBV6-3 combines with J gene TRBJ1-2; 12 nucleotides match TRBD1. Germline CDR1 reads MNHEY; CDR2 reads SVGEGT. The CDR3 has 15 amino acids. Unmatched junction bases numbered 3, after V lost 4 bases and J lost 3 bases.